A selection of T cell receptor beta chains follows, all from one sample in a study of cytomegalovirus exposure and HLA in healthy donors. Assay used: immunoSEQ multiplex PCR; TCRdb lists only in-frame clones, some missing. The sample yields roughly 56,000 clones, about 91% seen once. The sequenced sample was PBMCs. The receptors here all came from a woman in her late teens or twenties in good health and CMV-seronegative. CDR3s include the opening cysteine and the closing phenylalanine or tryptophan. The D gene is left open where the match is weak. Only some rows state a clone size, as once, few, many or a class for expanded clones.

>.|TRBV7-2|TRBJ2-1|.
CASSLAQGPQNQQFF
TGTGCCAGCAGCTTAGCGCAGGGGCCCCAAAATCAGCAGTTCTTC
>.|TRBV12-5|TRBJ2-5|.
CASGLGQQETQYF
TGTGCTAGTGGTTTGGGACAGCAAGAGACCCAGTACTTC
>TRBD1|TRBV19|TRBJ2-7|.
CASSTRTGALTYEQYF
TGTGCCAGTAGTACTCGGACAGGGGCTCTAACCTACGAGCAGTACTTC
>TRBD1|TRBV9|TRBJ1-3|.
CASSTRGQVTSGNTIYF
TGTGCCAGCAGCACCCGAGGACAGGTAACCTCTGGAAACACCATATATTTT
>TRBD2|TRBV15|TRBJ2-1|.
CATSRTPGGGGAGEQFF
TGTGCCACCAGCAGAACTCCCGGGGGCGGGGGGGCCGGTGAGCAGTTCTTC
>.|TRBV13|TRBJ2-2|.
CASSLGRGELFF
TGTGCCAGCAGCTTAGGGAGGGGGGAGCTGTTTTTT
>TRBD2|TRBV19|TRBJ2-1|.
CASSIRSGGANEQFF
TGTGCCAGTAGTATCCGTAGCGGGGGGGCAAATGAGCAGTTCTTC
>TRBD1|TRBV5-5|TRBJ1-4|.
CASKVTGTNEKLFF
TGTGCCAGCAAGGTGACAGGGACTAATGAAAAACTGTTTTTT
>.|TRBV15|TRBJ2-7|.
CATSRDPERSSYEQYF
TGTGCCACCAGCAGAGATCCCGAGCGGTCCTCCTACGAGCAGTACTTC
>.|TRBV7-2|TRBJ2-7|.
CASSPGVTPYEQYF
TGTGCCAGCAGCCCCGGGGTTACCCCCTACGAGCAGTACTTC
>TRBD1|TRBV9|TRBJ1-2|.
CASPETPRGPNYGYTF
TGTGCCAGCCCCGAGACCCCCAGGGGGCCCAACTATGGCTACACCTTC
>TRBD2|TRBV6-1|TRBJ2-7|.
CASSGLAGKMWDF
TGTGCCAGCAGTGGTCTAGCGGGGAAAATGTGGGACTTC
>TRBD2|TRBV28|TRBJ2-5|once
CASSRLAVAQETQYF
TGTGCCAGCAGTCGACTAGCGGTAGCGCAAGAGACCCAGTACTTC
>.|TRBV29-1|TRBJ1-2|.
CSVDRGRSYTF
TGCAGCGTTGACAGGGGAAGGAGCTACACCTTC
>.|TRBV6-5|TRBJ2-7|.
CASSYRERVYEQYF
TGTGCCAGCAGTTACCGTGAGCGGGTCTACGAGCAGTACTTC
>.|TRBV6-6|TRBJ1-4|.
CASTPSGGREKLFF
TGTGCCAGCACCCCCTCGGGGGGACGGGAAAAACTGTTTTTT
>TRBD2|TRBV14|TRBJ2-1|.
CASSQDPSGLVRDLSSYNEQFF
TGTGCCAGCAGCCAAGATCCTAGCGGCTTAGTTCGGGACCTCAGCTCCTACAATGAGCAGTTCTTC
>TRBD1|TRBV15|TRBJ2-7|.
CATSRDPGQGIYEQYF
TGTGCCACCAGCAGAGATCCAGGACAGGGGATCTACGAGCAGTACTTC
>.|TRBV6-4|TRBJ2-2|.
CASSDSGTAGYGELFF
TGTGCCAGCAGTGACTCAGGCACTGCGGGTTACGGGGAGCTGTTTTTT
>TRBD1|TRBV28|TRBJ1-5|.
CASSLLGQGGKGNQPQHF
TGTGCCAGCAGTTTATTGGGACAGGGGGGTAAGGGCAATCAGCCCCAGCATTTT
>TRBD2|TRBV5-5|TRBJ2-3|.
CASSLGSGRAHVGSDTQYF
TGTGCCAGCAGCTTAGGTAGCGGGAGGGCCCACGTCGGATCAGATACGCAGTATTTT
>.|TRBV30|TRBJ1-6|once
CAWSVLAYNSPLHF
TGTGCCTGGAGTGTACTTGCCTATAATTCACCCCTCCACTTT
>TRBD1|TRBV11-2|TRBJ1-1|.
CASSLQQGTAFF
TGTGCCAGCAGCCTGCAACAGGGGACAGCTTTCTTT
>TRBD1|TRBV5-8|TRBJ1-5|.
CASSWTGEDQPQHF
TGTGCCAGCAGCTGGACAGGGGAAGATCAGCCCCAGCATTTT